This entry is about one TCR beta chain. Its antigen is not identified. These data come from a study of human T cells and chemical hapten exposure. The study, taken as a whole, reports: Expanded TCR counts at PT1 were positively correlated with the patch test score. The presence of alopecia in the donors means their immune response may differ from healthy people's. The study found expanded TCRs formed significantly more large CDR3 similarity clusters than controls.

Time point defined: patch test 2, 6 weeks after DPC sensitization. The treatment: therapeutic diphenylcyclopropenone sensitization with weekly scalp DPC. V lost 5 bases, J lost 5 bases, and 8 bases stayed unmatched. The CDR3 covers 16 residues. Looked up from germline, CDR1 is SGHTA and CDR2 is FQGTGA. One entry per CDR3 protein results from TCRdb running MiXCR on the RACE reads. The data hold 75,000 to 95,000 distinct CDR3 sequences, with around 10% observed a single time. The chain uses TRBV7-3 and TRBJ2-1; 11 positions match TRBD1. The receptor's source is a middle-aged man with alopecia areata. Some clones in this sample may be carry-over from other donors' samples. The source was whole blood, collected in connection with sensitization to the hapten diphenylcyclopropenone (DPC). Here the CDR3 DNA reads TGTGCCAGCAGCCCGGGGGACAGGGGGTCGGACAATGAGCAGTTCTTC. Translated, it gives CASSPGDRGSDNEQFF.